This section outlines one T cell receptor beta chain sequence together with its context. Its antigen target is currently unknown. Base-call qualities are not available, and no considerably larger clone is one nucleotide away. The CDR3 regions of human TCRbeta chains were analyzed by immunosequencing. In the paper's pipeline: Repertoire TCRs were matched against a reference library of SARS-CoV-2-specific TCRs generated with the MIRA antigen-specificity platform. Breadth meant the fraction of unique TCRs that were SARS-CoV-2-associated, whereas depth meant the fraction of total T cells that were SARS-CoV-2-associated. Each spike-specific TCR was assigned to its reactive spike region and to a CD4 or CD8 class using the MIRA data. Log10-transformed breadth and depth values were compared by one-way ANOVA with Sidak's multiple comparisons tests. Imported from immuneACCESS, the table was reduced by TCRdb to in-frame sequences with V and J called. These copies leave out some clones; in studies compared against another copy, an unresolved V gene accounts for under half, and the cause of the remainder is not known. That table supplies the V and J calls and clone size; D and trimming were determined from the DNA. A total of 150,000 to 200,000 clones appear in this sample, 90% to 95% of them only once. The ten largest make up 4% to 5.5% of the sample.

The data stem from a study of T cell responses to AZD1222 COVID-19 vaccine (dated by TCRdb to the early 2020s). Regarding the study in general: A total of approximately 250 trial participants underwent TCR sequencing, of whom about 200 had received two doses of AZD1222 and roughly 26 had received two doses of the MenACWY control vaccine. Enrollment into the trials was organized by age into subgroups of 18-55, 56-69 and 70-plus years, and those subgroups contained roughly 150, 30 and 60 TCR-sequenced participants, respectively. Results the study describes overall, beyond this receptor: Conclusions about previously exposed vaccinees are limited, since just 5 to 7 AZD1222 recipients were seropositive for SARS-CoV-2 at baseline. In the small 56-69-year group, the increase in depth fell short of significance, most likely because of low power. Vaccine-associated CD4 TCRs spanned the whole spike protein, with dominant responses in regions 160-218 and 743-854. Because no samples from the day 14 peak response were available, repertoires could be characterized only after the peak T cell response. Spike-specific TCR breadth and depth rose significantly after two AZD1222 doses compared with day 0 and with MenACWY recipients. Participants were mostly white British and included more females than males, and it was suggested by the authors that clonal diversity may have been underestimated. Nearly half of unique spike-specific TCRs reportedly recognized epitopes outside regions mutated in the B.1.351 and B.1.1.7 variants.

The label giving this sample's time point can be read as: about 28 days (+/-7) after the second vaccine dose. AZD1222 recipients with second doses at about 4 weeks or about 12 weeks were pooled, because spike-specific TCR depth and breadth did not differ between schedules. Samples from vaccinated people were obtained from the UK trials COV001 and COV002, which included a single-blind randomized controlled phase 2/3 trial of AZD1222 (ChAdOx1 nCoV-19) in healthy adults. Trial participant PBMC samples were collected at day 0 and day 28 after the second dose for TCRbeta chain sequencing. The source material was peripheral blood, sampled 28 days after the second AZD1222 dose. The receptor's source is an adult who received the AZD1222 COVID-19 vaccine.

The CDR3 loop reads CASTPGRLNSPLHF. The nucleotide sequence is TGTGCCAGCACCCCGGGCAGGCTGAATTCACCCCTCCACTTT. The chain uses TRBV6-5 and TRBJ1-6; the D segment cannot be called with confidence. At the junction V is shortened by 7 bases and J by 7 bases, with 14 bases in between. Inclusive of the bounding cysteine and phenylalanine, the CDR3 is 14 residues long. The entry retains the CDR3 DNA only, 42 bases that are in frame from base 1. CDR1 and CDR2 are read off the germline V gene as MNHEY and SVGAGI.